This record looks at one T cell receptor beta chain sequence and its context. This entry belongs to a study of blood T cell repertoires in COVID-19. As for the study in general: COVID-19 samples from acute and convalescent phases originated in the United States, Italy and Spain. PBMCs, B-cell-depleted T cells, or T cells provided the cDNA or gDNA that made up the material.

As originally analysed: Scientists estimated how many nucleated cells there were by amplifying reference gene primers. The assay was immunoSEQ multiplex PCR, and TCRdb's table has in-frame clones only and misses some. V and J calls and clone size are copied from that table; D and trimming were computed from the DNA. In the table there are about 190,000 clones, about 77% of which are singletons. Germline V CDR1 and CDR2: KGHSH, LQKENI. Germline trimming cut 3 bases from V and 4 bases from J; bases unmatched to any gene: 4. This CDR3 contains 14 residues. Material for sequencing was peripheral blood. This TCR came from a woman older than 75 with active or convalescent COVID-19. The chain employs TRBV18 and TRBJ2-5; 8 bases are shared with TRBD1. CDR3 bases: TGTGCCAGCTCACCCTCGGACAGGGTAGAGACCCAGTACTTC. Residues: CASSPSDRVETQYF.